The source of this T cell receptor (beta chain) is a study of spatial heterogeneity in lung cancer. Whole-study context: Tumor regions showed TCR transcript counts that correlated strongly with a T cell module score from matched bulk RNA-seq. The average count in raw reads for each unique TCR and UMI combination exceeded nine appearances.

At least ten counts were recorded for this clonotype. Its cognate antigen is unknown. Notes on the study in general: One measure, the expanded intratumoral alpha and beta TCR count, tracked tumor mutation counts. As ubiquitous and regional nonsynonymous mutations varied, counts of ubiquitous and regional expanded TCRs tracked them, respectively.

Time point in this sample: sample taken at primary tumor resection. The donors were 70 or so patients with non-small cell lung cancer that was early-stage and untreated. The CDR3 sequence is 14 residues long. After removal of 6 bases from V and 3 bases from J, the junction contained 9 bases not matched to a gene. The germline gives CDR1 SQVTM, CDR2 ANQGSEA. Via MiXCR, TCRdb re-called the 5' RACE reads, giving one row per CDR3 protein. The repertoire holds several thousand distinct CDR3 sequences, with 12% as singletons. The chain joins TRBV29-1 to TRBJ2-3, with 7 bases lining up with TRBD2. The origin of this receptor is a male donor with early-stage non-small cell lung cancer. Here the sequenced sample was lung tumor tissue, taken at surgery. The CDR3 DNA sequence: TGCAGCGTAAGCGAGGGAGGGGTAACAGATACGCAGTATTTT. Its translation: CSVSEGGVTDTQYF.